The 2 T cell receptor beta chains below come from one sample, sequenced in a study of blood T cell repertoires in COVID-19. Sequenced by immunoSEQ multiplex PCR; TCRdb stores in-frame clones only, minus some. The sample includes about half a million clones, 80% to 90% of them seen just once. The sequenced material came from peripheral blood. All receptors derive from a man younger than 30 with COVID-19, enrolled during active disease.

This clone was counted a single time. CDR3 nucleotides: TGTGCTAGTGGTTTGGGAGGGTGGCGGGGCTACACCTTC. Amino acids: CASGLGGWRGYTF. The V and J genes are TRBV12-5 and TRBJ1-2; D is ambiguous. V was pared by 1 base and J by 8 bases, with 11 bases between. CDR1 and CDR2 from the germline V gene are LGHNT and FRNRAP. The CDR3 extends over 13 amino acids. The variable domain in full, completed from reference TRBV12-5 and TRBJ1-2, reads DARVTQTPRHKVTEMGQEVTMRCQPILGHNTVFWYRQTMMQGLELLAYFRNRAPLDDSGMPKDRFSAEMPDATLATLKIQPSEPRDSAVYFCASGLGGWRGYTFGSGTRLTVV.

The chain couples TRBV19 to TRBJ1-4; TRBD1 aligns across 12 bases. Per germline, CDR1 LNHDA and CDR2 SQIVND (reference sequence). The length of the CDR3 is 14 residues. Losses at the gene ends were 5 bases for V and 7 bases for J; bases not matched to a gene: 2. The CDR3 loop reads CASSRDRGREKLFF. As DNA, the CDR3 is TGTGCCAGTAGTCGGGACAGGGGGCGTGAAAAACTGTTTTTT.